The 26 T cell receptor beta chains below all came from one sample that was sequenced in a study of cytomegalovirus exposure and HLA in healthy donors. PCR amplification relied on 60 Vbeta primers (plus 13 Jbeta primers). Sequencing was performed with immunoSEQ multiplex PCR; in TCRdb, only in-frame clones are kept and a portion is missing. The sample includes 130,000 to 150,000 clones, roughly 80% of them seen just once. Input material: PBMCs. The receptors here all came from a woman aged 25 to 39 in good health and CMV-seronegative.

The chain joins TRBV30 to TRBJ2-7, with 8 bases lining up with TRBD1. Trimming at V came to 2 bases and at J to 2 bases, leaving 8 bases not matched to a gene. The germline V gene has CDR1 GTSNPN and CDR2 SVGIG (reference sequence). The CDR3 spans 15 residues. The CDR3 sequence is CAWSRQGRTTYEQYF. The CDR3 DNA sequence: TGTGCCTGGAGTCGACAGGGGCGAACAACCTACGAGCAGTACTTC.

The rearrangement links TRBV7-6 to TRBJ2-7; TRBD2 is a possible D gene (6 bases). The ends were cut back, 4 bases at V and 0 bases at J, with 25 bases in the middle. Germline CDR1 is SGHVS and CDR2 is FNYEAQ. The CDR3 covers 19 residues. The CDR3 loop is CASSSPASAGLASSYEQYF. The DNA of the CDR3 is TGTGCCAGCAGCTCCCCGGCCTCCGCGGGGCTAGCGAGCTCCTACGAGCAGTACTTC.

Of note for this clone: The same CDR3 arises from other DNA sequences in this sample as well. The chain couples TRBV29-1 to TRBJ1-5, with 10 bases matching TRBD1. Germline lookup yields CDR1 SQVTM and CDR2 ANQGSEA. V lost 4 bases to trimming and J lost 7 bases; unmatched junction nucleotides: 4. The CDR3 is 13 amino acids. CDR3 sequence reads: CSVGQGAGQPQHF. As DNA, the CDR3 is TGCAGCGTTGGACAGGGGGCCGGGCAGCCCCAGCATTTT.

This chain uses TRBV5-1 with TRBJ2-1; 8 bases agree with TRBD1. V lost 0 bases to trimming and J lost 6 bases; unmatched junction nucleotides: 8. The CDR3 has 16 residues. Germline V lookup: CDR1 SGHRS, CDR2 YFSETQ. The CDR3 DNA is TGCGCCAGCAGCTTGGCCGGGCAGGGGGCGCCCAATGAGCAGTTCTTC. It codes for CASSLAGQGAPNEQFF.

The J gene is TRBJ2-5, the V gene TRBV6-1; no reliable D call. Germline-derived CDR1 and CDR2 are MNHNS and SASEGT. V dropped 2 bases and J dropped 5 bases, with 15 bases sitting between them. There are 15 residues in the CDR3. Here the CDR3 reads CASSELGGVWETQYF. DNA of the CDR3: TGTGCCAGCAGTGAACTCGGTGGAGTGTGGGAGACCCAGTACTTC.

The gene calls are TRBV7-3 and TRBJ2-2; 9 positions agree with TRBD2. This CDR3 is built from 16 residues. V shed 4 bases, J shed 6 bases, and the junction held 9 bases outside the gene matches. The germline gives CDR1 SGHTA, CDR2 FQGTGA. The CDR3 sequence: CASSSVPLAGPGELFF. CDR3 bases: TGTGCCAGCAGCTCCGTACCCCTAGCGGGGCCCGGGGAGCTGTTTTTT.

DNA for the CDR3: TGTGCCAGTGGGGGAAAGCCGGGGGGCGCCTACTACGAGCAGTACTTC. Its protein product is CASGGKPGGAYYEQYF. The chain employs TRBV19 and TRBJ2-7; weak D call: TRBD2 (7 bases). Per germline, CDR1 LNHDA and CDR2 SQIVND (reference sequence). CDR3 length: 16 residues. The V gene lost 8 bases and the J gene lost 3 bases, with 23 bases spanning the gap.

In its sample, this clone was seen a few times. The J gene is TRBJ2-3, the V gene TRBV5-1; perhaps TRBD1 as D (6 bases). V lost 4 bases to trimming and J lost 8 bases, with 11 bases between them. The CDR3 totals 12 residues. Germline V lookup: CDR1 SGHRS, CDR2 YFSETQ. CDR3 bases: TGCGCCAGCAGCCCGTCCAGGGGTACGCAGTATTTT. Protein sequence: CASSPSRGTQYF.

V and J are TRBV9 and TRBJ2-5; TRBD2 matches 11 bases. J lost 3 bases, V lost 0 bases, and 1 base had no gene match. The CDR3 contains 15 residues. CDR1 SGDLS and CDR2 YYNGEE come from the germline V gene. CDR3 DNA: TGTGCCAGCAGCGTAGAACTAGCGGGAGAAGAGACCCAGTACTTC. Amino acids: CASSVELAGEETQYF. The full variable domain, its missing parts supplied by reference TRBV9 and TRBJ2-5, is DSGVTQTPKHLITATGQRVTLRCSPRSGDLSVYWYQQSLDQGLQFLIQYYNGEERAKGNILERFSAQQFPDLHSELNLSSLELGDSALYFCASSVELAGEETQYFGPGTRLLVL.

The V and J genes are TRBV5-5 and TRBJ1-1, with TRBD1 matching over 8 bases. V was clipped by 2 bases and J by 1 base; unmatched bases: 1. The V gene's germline CDR1 is SGHKS and CDR2 YYEKEE (reference sequence). The CDR3 runs 14 residues. The CDR3 loop reads CASSFGTGNTEAFF. The CDR3 DNA is TGTGCCAGCAGCTTTGGGACAGGGAACACTGAAGCTTTCTTT.

The chain carries TRBV6-1 and TRBJ1-4, with D possibly being TRBD1 (5 bases). Germline values: CDR1 MNHNS, CDR2 SASEGT. The CDR3 has 14 amino acids. Trimming took off 6 bases at V and 3 bases at J, with 11 bases between the two ends. In DNA, the CDR3 is TGTGCCAGCAGGGACCCGGGGGCTAATGAAAAACTGTTTTTT. This translates into CASRDPGANEKLFF.

This clone appeared a single time. The J gene is TRBJ2-5, the V gene TRBV11-1; TRBD2 matches at 13 bases. CDR1 and CDR2 (germline): SGHAT, FQDESV (reference sequence). With V trimmed by 5 bases and J by 4 bases, 13 bases remained unmatched. The CDR3 totals 18 residues. As DNA, the CDR3 is TGTGCCAGCAGCACCGGACTAGCGGGAGTAGGGTATGGAGAGACCCAGTACTTC. Encoded protein: CASSTGLAGVGYGETQYF.

V is TRBV2 and J is TRBJ1-4; TRBD1 is a possible D gene (5 bases). Trimming removed 8 bases at V and 0 bases at J, with 13 bases between. The germline CDR1 and CDR2 sequences are SNHLY and FYNNEI. CDR3 length: 15 residues. The CDR3 here is CASGQDSATNEKLFF. The CDR3 coding sequence is TGTGCCAGCGGGCAAGACAGTGCAACTAATGAAAAACTGTTTTTT.

This clone was observed once. The chain uses TRBV28 and TRBJ1-1; TRBD1 is a possible D gene (5 bases). The germline V gene has CDR1 MDHEN and CDR2 SYDVKM. The V gene lost 3 bases and the J gene lost 4 bases, with 15 bases spanning the gap. This CDR3 is built from 15 residues. In nucleotides, the CDR3 is TGTGCCAGCAGTTTTTCTGGCAGGGTGGCCACTGAAGCTTTCTTT. Protein product: CASSFSGRVATEAFF. The variable domain in full, completed from reference TRBV28 and TRBJ1-1, reads DVKVTQSSRYLVKRTGEKVFLECVQDMDHENMFWYRQDPGLGLRLIYFSYDVKMKEKGDIPEGYSVSREKKERFSLILESASTNQTSMYLCASSFSGRVATEAFFGQGTRLTVV.

The chain links TRBV18 to TRBJ1-4; D gene uncertain. In germline, CDR1 is KGHSH, CDR2 LQKENI. The CDR3 is 18 residues long. Trimming left V 5 bases short and J 1 base short, with 20 bases between. CDR3 coding DNA: TGTGCCAGCTCAGCGGACTGGAGGGTTGTGGGAACTAATGAAAAACTGTTTTTT. The encoded protein is CASSADWRVVGTNEKLFF.

Concerning this clone: A junction boundary mismatches the germline segment, possibly from a read error. V is TRBV7-9 and J is TRBJ2-1, with 7 bases matching TRBD2. The CDR3 runs 16 residues. Germline-derived CDR1 and CDR2 are SEHNR and FQNEAQ (reference sequence). CDR3 protein: CSSSLSSSGTYNEQFF. Here the CDR3 DNA reads TGTTCCAGCAGCTTGTCATCCAGCGGGACGTACAATGAGCAGTTCTTC.

This rearrangement joins TRBV5-1 to TRBJ2-5, with 12 positions matching TRBD2. V lost 7 bases to trimming and J lost 0 bases; unmatched junction nucleotides: 10. The germline CDR1 and CDR2 sequences are SGHRS and YFSETQ. CDR3 length: 17 residues. CDR3 loop: CASDYGTSGSYQETQYF. The CDR3, as DNA: TGCGCCAGCGACTACGGGACTAGCGGGTCGTACCAAGAGACCCAGTACTTC.

The genes are TRBV7-3 and TRBJ2-2; 9 nucleotides match TRBD1. Per the germline V gene, CDR1 is SGHTA and CDR2 is FQGTGA. The CDR3 is made up of 17 amino acids. J gave up 5 bases and V 4 bases, and 11 bases lay outside the gene matches. The CDR3 coding sequence is TGTGCCAGCAGCTCCAGCCAACAGGGGGCAAAAACCGGGGAGCTGTTTTTT. Its translation is CASSSSQQGAKTGELFF.

J is TRBJ2-2 and V is TRBV5-1, with TRBD2 as a possible D gene (6 bases). Germline V gene lookup returns CDR1 SGHRS and CDR2 YFSETQ. The CDR3 has 15 residues. Trimming removed 5 bases at V and 5 bases at J, with 16 bases between. CDR3 sequence (DNA): TGCGCCAGCAGATGGTCGGGCCGGGGGACCGGGGAGCTGTTTTTT. As protein: CASRWSGRGTGELFF.

This clone was seen once. V gene TRBV11-3 combines with J gene TRBJ1-1; D may be TRBD1 (6 bases). The CDR3 has 12 amino acids. CDR1 and CDR2 (germline): SGHNT, YENEEA. V lost 3 bases to trimming and J lost 6 bases, with 8 bases between them. The CDR3 bases are TGTGCCAGCAGCTTTGGGGGCCCTGAAGCTTTCTTT. This encodes CASSFGGPEAFF. The variable domain in full, with the rest retrieved from reference TRBV11-3 and TRBJ1-1, is EAGVVQSPRYKIIEKKQPVAFWCNPISGHNTLYWYLQNLGQGPELLIRYENEEAVDDSQLPKDRFSAERLKGVDSTLKIQPAELGDSAVYLCASSFGGPEAFFGQGTRLTVV.

There are a few counts of this clone. This chain joins TRBV7-2 and TRBJ1-1, with TRBD1 matching 10 bases. The CDR3 runs 14 residues. V dropped 5 bases and J dropped 5; count of bases not matched to a gene: 5. The germline V gene encodes CDR1 SGHTA and CDR2 FQGNSA. The CDR3 here is CASSPDRGWTEAFF. The DNA of the CDR3 is TGTGCCAGCAGCCCGGACAGGGGGTGGACTGAAGCTTTCTTT.

V gene TRBV30 combines with J gene TRBJ1-4; 10 nucleotides line up with TRBD1. CDR3 length equals 14 residues. V lost 5 bases to trimming and J lost 4 bases; unmatched junction nucleotides: 4. Germline V gene data show CDR1 as GTSNPN and CDR2 as SVGIG (reference sequence). CDR3 DNA: TGTGCCTGGTCGACAGGGGGCAGTAATGAAAAACTGTTTTTT. Amino acids: CAWSTGGSNEKLFF.

The J gene is TRBJ1-2, the V gene TRBV28; D is unclear. The germline V gene has CDR1 MDHEN and CDR2 SYDVKM. CDR3 length: 13 amino acids. Trimming stripped 5 bases from V and 12 bases from J, with 19 bases between. The DNA for the CDR3 is TGTGCCAGCAGTGCAACGGACCGGGAGACAAACACCTTC. Protein product: CASSATDRETNTF.

This clone has just one count. The gene calls are TRBV10-3 and TRBJ2-7; TRBD2 aligns across 9 bases. The CDR3 is 16 amino acids. V was pared by 4 bases and J by 6 bases, with 13 bases of the junction left unmatched. The germline gives CDR1 ENHRY, CDR2 SYGVKD. The CDR3 sequence is CAISGVTSGLGGEQYF. The CDR3 DNA sequence: TGTGCCATCAGTGGGGTTACTAGCGGGTTAGGGGGCGAGCAGTACTTC.

The chain uses TRBV7-6 and TRBJ1-3; 8 nucleotides agree with TRBD1. CDR1 is SGHVS, CDR2 FNYEAQ, per germline. The CDR3 has 15 residues. V dropped 1 base and J dropped 6; count of bases not matched to a gene: 5. CDR3 amino acids: CASSLGTGILNTIYF. In DNA form, the CDR3 reads TGTGCCAGCAGCTTAGGGACAGGGATTTTAAACACCATATATTTT.

This clone was seen a handful of times. The rearrangement joins TRBV6-6 to TRBJ2-5; D possibly corresponds to TRBD1 (6 bases). V gave up 2 bases and J gave up 5 bases, with 12 bases separating them. The CDR3 has 14 residues. Per germline, CDR1 MNHNY and CDR2 SVGAGI (reference sequence). In nucleotides, the CDR3 is TGTGCCAGCAGTTACGGGGGCAAGAGGGAGACCCAGTACTTC. Protein sequence: CASSYGGKRETQYF.